Reported below is one TCR beta chain. The antigen is not known. This specimen comes from a study of graft-versus-host responses after intestinal transplantation. The overall study: Grafts were multivisceral, liver-intestinal, or isolated intestinal. Anti-thymocyte globulin induction preceded three to four years of tacrolimus and steroid maintenance in all recipients.

TCRdb's table, derived via immunoSEQ multiplex PCR, lists solely in-frame clones and lacks some. The profile shows 95,000 to 130,000 clones, 90% of them singletons. Overall study findings and caveats: Declines in HvG clones occurring early post-transplant were associated with peak circulating GvH clone levels.

Per the germline V gene, CDR1 is SGDLS and CDR2 is YYNGEE. The CDR3 is 15 amino acids. V lost 6 bases to trimming and J lost 8 bases; unmatched junction nucleotides: 16. The genes are TRBV9 and TRBJ1-2; 7 bases map to TRBD1. This TCR derives from a human donor who received an intestinal transplant. Sequences were derived from unstimulated CD4+ T cells sorted from spleen or lymph node cells, sampled before intestinal transplant. The CDR3 nucleotides read TGTGCCAGCACCAAAACCGGACAGGTGTTGCAGGGCTACACCTTC. It yields the protein CASTKTGQVLQGYTF.